Listed below are T cell receptor beta chains from one sample, sequenced in a study of shared clonotypes between healthy human individuals. Measured with immunoSEQ multiplex PCR; TCRdb has only the in-frame clones, and not every one. The table lists millions of clones, 90% to 95% of them singletons. The sequencing input was naive CD4+ T cells sorted from blood. The source of these receptors is a man younger than 35 in good health. The CDR3 runs from the conserved cysteine through the conserved F or W. A D gene is named only where the DNA matches it firmly. Some rows mark clone size as missing; the rest say once, few, many or name a class of expanded clone.

abundance | j_gene | d_gene | v_gene | CDR3nt | CDR3aa
. | TRBJ1-3 | TRBD1 | TRBV4-1 | TGCGCCAGCAGCCAGCCGGACAGGGAAGGAAACACCATATATTTT | CASSQPDREGNTIYF
few | TRBJ2-2 | . | TRBV18 | TGTGCCAGCTCCCTATCCACCGGGGAGCTGTTTTTT | CASSLSTGELFF
. | TRBJ1-6 | TRBD1 | TRBV5-4 | TGTGCCAGCAGCGGACAGGGGAAATCACCCCTCCACTTT | CASSGQGKSPLHF
. | TRBJ2-7 | . | TRBV6-6 | TGTGCCAGCAGTTACTCGCGAACCTCCTACGAGCAGTACTTC | CASSYSRTSYEQYF
once | TRBJ2-2 | TRBD1 | TRBV7-2 | TGTGCCAGCAGCGACCGGACAGGGGGCAACGGGGAGCTGTTTTTT | CASSDRTGGNGELFF
. | TRBJ1-2 | TRBD1 | TRBV30 | TGTGCCTGGAGTCCAGGGGGGCCCAACTATGGCTACACCTTC | CAWSPGGPNYGYTF
. | TRBJ2-1 | . | TRBV4-1 | TGCGCCAGCAGCCAAGTCGTCACTAGCAATGAGCAGTTCTTC | CASSQVVTSNEQFF
. | TRBJ2-5 | . | TRBV6-1 | TGTGCCACCTGGGACATTCGGGAGACCCAGTACTTC | CATWDIRETQYF
once | TRBJ2-7 | . | TRBV9 | TGTGCCAGCAGCGTAGGGACGGGAGAGGTTGACGAGCAGTACTTC | CASSVGTGEVDEQYF
. | TRBJ2-5 | TRBD1 | TRBV19 | TGTGCCAGTGGACAGGGGGCGCGGGAGACCCAGTACTTC | CASGQGARETQYF
. | TRBJ2-2 | . | TRBV7-7 | TGTGCTAGCAGCTTAGACCGCGCCGGGGAGCTGTTTTTT | CASSLDRAGELFF
. | TRBJ2-7 | TRBD1 | TRBV5-1 | TGCGCCAGCAGCTCGAGACAGGGCAGCGAGCAGTACTTC | CASSSRQGSEQYF
. | TRBJ2-5 | . | TRBV5-6 | TGTGCCAGCAGCTTGAGGGGCGGAGGGACCCAGTACTTC | CASSLRGGGTQYF
. | TRBJ2-1 | TRBD2 | TRBV5-4 | TGTGCCAGCAGCTTGGGTCCTAGCGGTAACTACAATGAGCAGTTCTTC | CASSLGPSGNYNEQFF
. | TRBJ2-5 | TRBD2 | TRBV5-1 | TGCGCCAGCAGCTTGCCTAGCGGGGGCCTCATACAAGAGACCCAGTACTTC | CASSLPSGGLIQETQYF
. | TRBJ2-3 | TRBD2 | TRBV7-9 | TGTGCCAGCAGCTCCCAGACTAGCTCAATCCGCACAGATACGCAGTATTTT | CASSSQTSSIRTDTQYF
. | TRBJ2-1 | . | TRBV20-1 | TGCAGTGCGCGGGGTCAAAATGAGCAGTTCTTC | CSARGQNEQFF
. | TRBJ1-2 | . | TRBV18 | TGTGCCAGCTCACCGGGTATCAGGATCACCGATGGCTACACCTTC | CASSPGIRITDGYTF
. | TRBJ2-7 | . | TRBV5-8 | TGTGCCAGCAGCTTGGTAGGGACCGAGCAGTACTTC | CASSLVGTEQYF
. | TRBJ1-1 | . | TRBV5-1 | TGCGCCAGCAGCCCGGACAGACTGAACACTGAAGCTTTCTTT | CASSPDRLNTEAFF
. | TRBJ2-7 | TRBD1 | TRBV4-1 | TGCGCCAGCAGCCGAAGGGCCGGGGACAGCCTTTCCTACGAGCAGTACTTC | CASSRRAGDSLSYEQYF
once | TRBJ1-1 | . | TRBV7-9 | TGTGCCAGCAGCTTGAGCACTGAAGCTTTCTTT | CASSLSTEAFF
. | TRBJ2-7 | . | TRBV10-3 | TGTGCCATCAGGGGGACTGGGAGCAGCTACGAGCAGTACTTC | CAIRGTGSSYEQYF
. | TRBJ1-2 | . | TRBV27 | TGTGCCAGCAGTTTGAGGCGGGGTAGGAACTATGGCTACACCTTC | CASSLRRGRNYGYTF
. | TRBJ1-1 | TRBD1 | TRBV2 | TGTGCCAGCAGCCCTGGACAGGGGGGTACTGAAGCTTTCTTT | CASSPGQGGTEAFF
. | TRBJ2-7 | . | TRBV6-5 | TGTGCCAGCAGTGACGGGGTCTACGAGCAGTACTTC | CASSDGVYEQYF
. | TRBJ2-5 | TRBD2 | TRBV7-7 | TGTGCTAGCAGCTTTGCGGGGGGTTCATCCCAGTACTTC | CASSFAGGSSQYF
. | TRBJ2-6 | . | TRBV5-1 | TGCGCCAGCAGCATGGGGGGCTCTGGGGCCAACGTCCTGACTTTC | CASSMGGSGANVLTF
. | TRBJ1-2 | . | TRBV7-9 | TGTGCCAGCAGCTCGGGACAAAACTATGGCTACACCTTC | CASSSGQNYGYTF
. | TRBJ1-5 | TRBD1 | TRBV28 | TGTGCCAGCAGTACCCACAGGGGAAAGAGGGGGGATAGCAATCAGCCCCAGCATTTT | CASSTHRGKRGDSNQPQHF
. | TRBJ2-7 | . | TRBV25-1 | TGTGCCAGCAGTGCCACTAGCCCGAAGGGCGAGCAGTACTTC | CASSATSPKGEQYF
. | TRBJ2-7 | TRBD2 | TRBV7-2 | TGTGCCAGCAGTTGGGGACTAGCGGGCGGCGAGCAGTACTTC | CASSWGLAGGEQYF
. | TRBJ1-1 | TRBD1 | TRBV5-1 | TGCGCCAGCAGCTTTCGACAGGGGGCCTCCACTGAAGCTTTCTTT | CASSFRQGASTEAFF
. | TRBJ1-3 | . | TRBV5-1 | TGCGCCAGCAGCAGCGGTGCTCCCTCTGGAAACACCATATATTTT | CASSSGAPSGNTIYF
once | TRBJ1-4 | . | TRBV10-3 | TGTGCCATCAGCGACACCGGGAGGAATGAAAAACTGTTTTTT | CAISDTGRNEKLFF
. | TRBJ2-7 | TRBD1 | TRBV5-4 | TGTGCCAGCAGCTTGAGAAGCGGGACAGGGGGGTACGAGCAGTACTTC | CASSLRSGTGGYEQYF
. | TRBJ2-2 | . | TRBV15 | TGTGCCACCAGCAGAGATCTCCAGGAGAACACCGGGGAGCTGTTTTTT | CATSRDLQENTGELFF
. | TRBJ1-5 | TRBD1 | TRBV5-1 | TGCGCCAGCAGCGTAGGGACAGGAGCTCAGCCCCAGCATTTT | CASSVGTGAQPQHF
. | TRBJ2-2 | . | TRBV10-2 | TGCGCCAGCAGCCGTACTCAGGGCAGTCTCGCGAACACCGGGGAGCTGTTTTTT | CASSRTQGSLANTGELFF
. | TRBJ2-5 | . | TRBV5-1 | TGCGCCAGCAGCCCGTCAGTAGGGATTGAAGAGACCCAGTACTTC | CASSPSVGIEETQYF
. | TRBJ2-1 | TRBD2 | TRBV11-2 | TGTGCCAGCAGCTTAGTAGGACTAGCGGAGAACAATGAGCAGTTCTTC | CASSLVGLAENNEQFF
. | TRBJ1-1 | TRBD1 | TRBV5-4 | TGTGCCAGCAGCCACTCCGGGACAGTATTCGAAGCTTTCTTT | CASSHSGTVFEAFF
. | TRBJ1-3 | . | TRBV6-6 | TGTGCCAGCACCCCGTCTGGAAACACCATATATTTT | CASTPSGNTIYF
once | TRBJ1-2 | . | TRBV2 | TGTGCCAGCCGACGGGAGTCGGGAGAGGGCTACACCTTC | CASRRESGEGYTF
. | TRBJ2-7 | TRBD1 | TRBV10-3 | TGTGCCATCAGTGCAGGACAGGGGTTCCCCTACGAGCAGTACTTC | CAISAGQGFPYEQYF
. | TRBJ2-1 | . | TRBV5-4 | TGTGCCAGCAGCCACGACCCAAGCTCCTACAATGAGCAGTTCTTC | CASSHDPSSYNEQFF
. | TRBJ2-2 | TRBD2 | TRBV6-1 | TGTGCCAGCAGTGGTGGGAGGGGTCCGAACACCGGGGAGCTGTTTTTT | CASSGGRGPNTGELFF
. | TRBJ2-2 | . | TRBV30 | TGTGCCTGGAGCATCAACAGGGCCACCGGGGAGCTGTTTTTT | CAWSINRATGELFF
. | TRBJ2-1 | TRBD2 | TRBV11-2 | TGTGCCAGCAGCTTGGGACTAGCGGGGTACAATGAGCAGTTCTTC | CASSLGLAGYNEQFF
. | TRBJ1-5 | . | TRBV7-3 | TGTGCCAGCAGCCAGGGACAAAATCAGCCCCAGCATTTT | CASSQGQNQPQHF
. | TRBJ1-5 | TRBD1 | TRBV5-6 | TGTGCCAGCAGCCTCCACGGGACAGCACCACAGCCCCAGCATTTT | CASSLHGTAPQPQHF
. | TRBJ1-1 | TRBD1 | TRBV6-5 | TGTGCCAGCAGACCCACAGGACAGGGAGCGGCGGCTTTCTTT | CASRPTGQGAAAFF
. | TRBJ2-5 | TRBD2 | TRBV10-3 | TGTGCCATCAGTGAGCCGCGGACCGGGGGGGAGACCCAGTACTTC | CAISEPRTGGETQYF
. | TRBJ1-2 | . | TRBV4-3 | TGCGCCAGCAGCCAAGAGGCTGGGAGTGGCTACACCTTC | CASSQEAGSGYTF
. | TRBJ1-1 | TRBD1 | TRBV6-6 | TGTGCCAGCACCTCCACCGGGACAGCCAACACTGAAGCTTTCTTT | CASTSTGTANTEAFF
. | TRBJ1-2 | . | TRBV7-9 | TGTGCCAGCAGCCATCGATGGACAGCGGGGGACTACACCTTC | CASSHRWTAGDYTF
. | TRBJ2-1 | . | TRBV19 | TGTGCCAGTAGTAGGGGGGTCTCCTACAATGAGCAGTTCTTC | CASSRGVSYNEQFF
. | TRBJ2-7 | . | TRBV5-1 | TGCGCCAGCAGCCCCGGGACACATTCCTACGAGCAGTACTTC | CASSPGTHSYEQYF
. | TRBJ1-3 | . | TRBV9 | TGTGCCAGCAGCGTAGGAGGGTTCTCTGGAAACACCATATATTTT | CASSVGGFSGNTIYF